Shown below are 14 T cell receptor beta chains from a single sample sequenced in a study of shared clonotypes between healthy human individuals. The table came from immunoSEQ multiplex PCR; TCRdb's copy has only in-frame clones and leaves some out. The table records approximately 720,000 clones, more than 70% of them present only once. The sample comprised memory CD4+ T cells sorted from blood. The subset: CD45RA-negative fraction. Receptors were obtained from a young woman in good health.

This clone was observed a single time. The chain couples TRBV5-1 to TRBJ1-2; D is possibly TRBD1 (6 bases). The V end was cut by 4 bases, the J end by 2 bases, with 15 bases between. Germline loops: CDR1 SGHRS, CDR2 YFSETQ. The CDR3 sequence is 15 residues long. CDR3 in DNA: TGCGCCAGCAGCCCACAGGGATTCCAGAACTATGGCTACACCTTC. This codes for CASSPQGFQNYGYTF.

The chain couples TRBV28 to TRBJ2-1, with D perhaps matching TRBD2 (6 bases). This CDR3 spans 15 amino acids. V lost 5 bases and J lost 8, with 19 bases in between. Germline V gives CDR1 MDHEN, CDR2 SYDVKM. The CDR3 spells CASSQTGTFLDEQFF. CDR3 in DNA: TGTGCCAGCAGTCAAACCGGGACTTTCCTCGATGAGCAGTTCTTC.

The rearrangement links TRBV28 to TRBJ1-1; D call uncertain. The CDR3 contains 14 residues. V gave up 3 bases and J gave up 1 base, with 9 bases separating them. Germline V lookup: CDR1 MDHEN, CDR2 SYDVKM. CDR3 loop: CASSFIGRNTEAFF. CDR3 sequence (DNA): TGTGCCAGCAGTTTTATAGGGCGGAACACTGAAGCTTTCTTT. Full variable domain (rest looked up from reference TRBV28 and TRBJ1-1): DVKVTQSSRYLVKRTGEKVFLECVQDMDHENMFWYRQDPGLGLRLIYFSYDVKMKEKGDIPEGYSVSREKKERFSLILESASTNQTSMYLCASSFIGRNTEAFFGQGTRLTVV.

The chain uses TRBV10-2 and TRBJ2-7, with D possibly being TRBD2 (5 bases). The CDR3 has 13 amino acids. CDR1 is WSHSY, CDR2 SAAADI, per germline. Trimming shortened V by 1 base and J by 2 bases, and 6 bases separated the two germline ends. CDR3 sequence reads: CASSEFGTYEQYF. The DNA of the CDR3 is TGCGCCAGCAGTGAGTTCGGGACCTACGAGCAGTACTTC.

The CDR3, as DNA: TGTGCCAGCAGTGAAAACTATGGCTACACCTTC. Residues: CASSENYGYTF. This sequence joins TRBV6-5 and TRBJ1-2; no clear D. CDR1 is MNHEY and CDR2 is SVGAGI in the germline V gene. Deletions cut 5 bases from V and 2 bases from J, with 3 bases between. The CDR3 runs to 11 residues.

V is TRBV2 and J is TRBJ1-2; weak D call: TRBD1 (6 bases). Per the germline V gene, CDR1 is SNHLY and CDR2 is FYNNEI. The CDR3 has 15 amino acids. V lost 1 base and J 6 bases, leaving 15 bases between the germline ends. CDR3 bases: TGTGCCAGCAGTGAAGTCCGGGGGGGCGCTGATGGCTACACCTTC. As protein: CASSEVRGGADGYTF.

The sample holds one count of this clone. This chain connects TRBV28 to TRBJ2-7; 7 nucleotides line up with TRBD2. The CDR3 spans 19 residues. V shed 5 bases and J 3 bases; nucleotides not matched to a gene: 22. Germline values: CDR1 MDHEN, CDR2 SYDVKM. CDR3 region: CASSPLRLAENPLNYEQYF. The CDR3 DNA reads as TGTGCCAGCAGTCCCCTAAGGCTAGCGGAGAATCCCCTTAACTACGAGCAGTACTTC.

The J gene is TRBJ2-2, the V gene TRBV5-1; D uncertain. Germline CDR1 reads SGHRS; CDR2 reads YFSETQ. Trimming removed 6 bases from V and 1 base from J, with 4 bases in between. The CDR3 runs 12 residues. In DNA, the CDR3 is TGCGCCAGCACTAGGAACACCGGGGAGCTGTTTTTT. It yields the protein CASTRNTGELFF.

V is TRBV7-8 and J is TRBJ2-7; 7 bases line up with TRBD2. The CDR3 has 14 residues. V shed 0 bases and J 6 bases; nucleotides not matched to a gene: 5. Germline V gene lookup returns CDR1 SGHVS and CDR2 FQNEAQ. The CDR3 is CASSLAGGSPEQYF. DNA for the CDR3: TGTGCCAGCAGCTTAGCCGGGGGGTCCCCCGAGCAGTACTTC.

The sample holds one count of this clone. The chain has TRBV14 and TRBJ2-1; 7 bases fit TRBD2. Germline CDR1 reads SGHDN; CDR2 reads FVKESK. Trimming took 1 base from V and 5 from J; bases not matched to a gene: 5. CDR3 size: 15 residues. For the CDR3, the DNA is TGTGCCAGCAGCCAAGTGGGGCTAGCGGACAATGAGCAGTTCTTC. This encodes CASSQVGLADNEQFF.

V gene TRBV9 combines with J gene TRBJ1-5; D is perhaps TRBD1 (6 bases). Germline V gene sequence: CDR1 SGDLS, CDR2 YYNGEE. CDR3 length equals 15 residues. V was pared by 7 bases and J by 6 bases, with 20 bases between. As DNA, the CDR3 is TGTGCCAGCCTCGGTCATAGGACAGATGGTCAGCCCCAGCATTTT. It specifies CASLGHRTDGQPQHF. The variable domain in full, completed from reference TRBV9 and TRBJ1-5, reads DSGVTQTPKHLITATGQRVTLRCSPRSGDLSVYWYQQSLDQGLQFLIQYYNGEERAKGNILERFSAQQFPDLHSELNLSSLELGDSALYFCASLGHRTDGQPQHFGDGTRLSIL.

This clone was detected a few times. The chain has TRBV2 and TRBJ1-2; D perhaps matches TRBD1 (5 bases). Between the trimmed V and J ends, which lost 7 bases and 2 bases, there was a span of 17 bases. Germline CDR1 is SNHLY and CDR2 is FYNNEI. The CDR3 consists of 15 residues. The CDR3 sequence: CASTMRGAGNYGYTF. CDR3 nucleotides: TGTGCCAGCACGATGAGGGGCGCGGGAAACTATGGCTACACCTTC. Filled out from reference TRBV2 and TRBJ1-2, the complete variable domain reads EPEVTQTPSHQVTQMGQEVILRCVPISNHLYFYWYRQILGQKVEFLVSFYNNEISEKSEIFDDQFSVERPDGSNFTLKIRSTKLEDSAMYFCASTMRGAGNYGYTFGSGTRLTVV.

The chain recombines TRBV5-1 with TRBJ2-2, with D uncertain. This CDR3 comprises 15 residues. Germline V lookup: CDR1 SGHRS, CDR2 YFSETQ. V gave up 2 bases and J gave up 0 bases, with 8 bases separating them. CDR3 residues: CASSFALTNTGELFF. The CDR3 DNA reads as TGCGCCAGCAGCTTCGCACTAACGAACACCGGGGAGCTGTTTTTT. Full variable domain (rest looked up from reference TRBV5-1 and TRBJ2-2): KAGVTQTPRYLIKTRGQQVTLSCSPISGHRSVSWYQQTPGQGLQFLFEYFSETQRNKGNFPGRFSGRQFSNSRSEMNVSTLELGDSALYLCASSFALTNTGELFFGEGSRLTVL.

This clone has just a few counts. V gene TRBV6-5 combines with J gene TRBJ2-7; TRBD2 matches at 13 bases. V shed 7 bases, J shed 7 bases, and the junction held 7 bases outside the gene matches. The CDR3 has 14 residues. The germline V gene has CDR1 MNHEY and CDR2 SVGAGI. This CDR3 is CASKAGLAGREQYF. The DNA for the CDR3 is TGTGCCAGCAAAGCGGGACTAGCGGGACGAGAGCAGTACTTC.